A selection of T cell receptor beta chains follows, all from one sample in a study of blood T cell repertoires in COVID-19. Assay used: immunoSEQ multiplex PCR; TCRdb lists only in-frame clones, some missing. This table has approximately 380,000 clones, 88% appearing once. The sequenced sample was PBMCs or T cells enriched from blood (not recorded which). These receptors originate from a woman in her late teens or twenties who had recovered from COVID-19. CDR3s include the opening cysteine and the closing phenylalanine or tryptophan. A D gene is named only where the DNA matches it firmly. Rows give clone size only sometimes, using once, few, many, or a class for an expanded clone.

TRBV6-5	TRBD1	15	-	TRBJ2-1	CASSKSTGQGNEQFF	TGTGCCAGCAGCAAGTCGACGGGACAGGGGAATGAGCAGTTCTTC
TRBV4-1	TRBD1	14	few	TRBJ2-7	CASSAGQGVGEQYF	TGCGCCAGCAGCGCGGGACAGGGGGTCGGCGAGCAGTACTTC
TRBV3-1/TRBV3-2	-	16	-	TRBJ2-1	CASSQRSGGFYNEQFF	TGTGCCAGCAGCCAGAGGTCTGGGGGCTTCTACAATGAGCAGTTCTTC
TRBV11-2	-	15	-	TRBJ2-7	CASMRFGERLHEQYF	TGTGCCAGCATGAGATTTGGCGAGAGGCTCCACGAGCAGTACTTC
TRBV9	-	14	-	TRBJ1-2	CASSAGTREHGYTF	TGTGCCAGCAGCGCAGGCACCCGCGAACATGGCTACACCTTC
TRBV5-4	TRBD2	14	-	TRBJ2-5	CASSFGGGKETQYF	TGTGCCAGCAGCTTTGGCGGGGGGAAAGAGACCCAGTACTTC
TRBV7-3	-	15	-	TRBJ2-5	CASSLRLGPGETQYF	TGTGCCAGCAGCTTAAGACTGGGGCCTGGAGAGACCCAGTACTTC
TRBV25-1	-	13	-	TRBJ1-2	CASSDAGRDGYTF	TGTGCCAGCAGTGACGCAGGGAGGGATGGCTACACCTTC
TRBV2	-	16	-	TRBJ1-6	CASSPQGLTGNSPLHF	TGTGCCAGCAGTCCACAGGGCCTTACCGGTAATTCACCCCTCCACTTT
TRBV19	-	14	-	TRBJ2-3	CASSDRISTDTQYF	TGTGCCAGTAGTGACAGGATTAGCACAGATACGCAGTATTTT
TRBV4-1	-	14	few	TRBJ1-2	CASSQTYNQGPYTF	TGCGCCAGCAGCCAGACCTACAACCAGGGTCCCTACACCTTC
TRBV7-2	-	14	-	TRBJ1-2	CASSLTMHNYGYTF	TGTGCCAGCAGCTTAACAATGCATAACTATGGCTACACCTTC
TRBV25-1	-	14	-	TRBJ1-5	CASSRGGGNQPQHF	TGTGCCAGCAGTAGGGGGGGTGGCAATCAGCCCCAGCATTTT
TRBV2	-	13	-	TRBJ1-4	CASQTHPGEKLFF	TGTGCCAGCCAGACCCACCCGGGTGAAAAACTGTTTTTT
TRBV30	-	14	-	TRBJ2-3	CAWSVRQGGDTQYF	TGTGCCTGGAGTGTACGGCAGGGGGGCGATACGCAGTATTTT
TRBV27	-	15	-	TRBJ1-1	CASRFAGALNTEAFF	TGTGCCAGCCGCTTCGCAGGGGCCCTGAACACTGAAGCTTTCTTT
TRBV2	TRBD1	12	-	TRBJ1-2	CAGSGGGYGYTF	TGTGCCGGCTCAGGGGGCGGCTATGGCTACACCTTC
TRBV7-9	-	12	-	TRBJ1-2	CASSSDSRGYTF	TGTGCCAGCAGCTCGGACTCCCGGGGCTACACCTTC
TRBV5-1	-	17	-	TRBJ1-1	CASSLLGGATSNTEAFF	TGCGCCAGCAGCTTGCTGGGGGGGGCCACATCGAACACTGAAGCTTTCTTT
TRBV5-1	TRBD2	17	-	TRBJ2-7	CASSLAPAGGPLYEQYF	TGCGCCAGCAGCTTGGCCCCAGCGGGGGGGCCGCTCTACGAGCAGTACTTC
TRBV27	-	13	-	TRBJ1-1	CASSPRTPIEAFF	TGTGCCAGCAGTCCCAGGACACCCATTGAAGCTTTCTTT
TRBV11-1	TRBD2	16	-	TRBJ2-3	CASSPRAGVPIDTQYF	TGTGCCAGCAGCCCCCGAGCGGGGGTCCCGATAGATACGCAGTATTTT
TRBV19	TRBD2	20	few	TRBJ2-1	CASSRGTSGGTTTGYNEQFF	TGTGCCAGTAGTAGAGGGACTAGCGGGGGGACAACGACAGGATACAATGAGCAGTTCTTC
TRBV7-2	-	18	-	TRBJ1-6	CASSEGVGGGRYNSPLHF	TGTGCCAGCAGCGAAGGGGTAGGGGGGGGGCGTTATAATTCACCCCTCCACTTT
TRBV19	TRBD2	15	-	TRBJ2-7	CASSSTSGGTYEQYF	TGTGCCAGTAGTTCGACTAGCGGGGGAACCTACGAGCAGTACTTC
TRBV30	TRBD1	15	-	TRBJ2-5	CAWSQDRGARETQYF	TGTGCCTGGAGTCAGGACAGGGGCGCTCGAGAGACCCAGTACTTC